The rows below give T cell receptor beta chains drawn from one sample of a study of blood T cell repertoires in COVID-19. The repertoire was sequenced with immunoSEQ multiplex PCR; TCRdb's copy has only in-frame clones and lacks some. Of fewer than 30,000 clones listed, approximately 80% are singletons. The sample consisted of peripheral blood. These receptor sequences come from a human donor in a cohort sampled during active COVID-19. CDR3s include the opening cysteine and the closing phenylalanine or tryptophan. The order of the fields is D gene, J gene, V gene, clone size, CDR3 DNA, CDR3 protein. The D gene is left open where the match is weak. Rows may omit the clone size; those that give it use once, few, many or a size class.

NA	TRBJ1-1	TRBV2	NA	TGTGCCAGCAATAAACTTATGACTGAAGCTTTCTTT	CASNKLMTEAFF
TRBD1	TRBJ2-1	TRBV5-6	NA	TGTGCCAGCAGTATCGACGGGACAGGGGTTAGGAATGAGCAGTTCTTC	CASSIDGTGVRNEQFF
TRBD2	TRBJ2-7	TRBV7-2	NA	TGTGCCAGCAGCTGGGGGGGGGAAAGCTCCTACGAGCAGTACTTC	CASSWGGESSYEQYF
TRBD1	TRBJ1-2	TRBV3-1/TRBV3-2	NA	TGTGCCAGCAGCTTTCCCGGGACAGAAACTTTGTATGGCTACACCTTC	CASSFPGTETLYGYTF
TRBD1	TRBJ2-3	TRBV19	NA	TGTGCCAGTAGCCCGGACAGGGCGAGGACGGCAGATACGCAGTATTTT	CASSPDRARTADTQYF
TRBD1	TRBJ2-3	TRBV7-2	NA	TGTGCCAGCAGCGCCAACTACAGGGGGCTAGGAGATACGCAGTATTTT	CASSANYRGLGDTQYF
TRBD1	TRBJ2-7	TRBV10-3	NA	TGTGCCTTCCGACAGGGTCTGGATTACGAGCAGTACTTC	CAFRQGLDYEQYF
TRBD2	TRBJ2-1	TRBV6-4	NA	TGTGCCAGCAGTGAAGCGGGGGGCCGGTATAATGAGCAGTTCTTC	CASSEAGGRYNEQFF
NA	TRBJ2-2	TRBV6-5	NA	TGTGCCACCCAGCAGGGGGGCGGGGAGCTGTTTTTT	CATQQGGGELFF
NA	TRBJ1-4	TRBV28	NA	TGTGCCAGCAGTGAAGAAACAGCGGTGCTGTTTTTT	CASSEETAVLFF
TRBD2	TRBJ2-1	TRBV15	once	TGTGCCACCAGCACCATTCCACGGACTAGCGGGAGAGCAGATGAGCAGTTCTTC	CATSTIPRTSGRADEQFF